A selection of T cell receptor beta chains follows, all from one sample in a study of tumor-infiltrating lymphocytes in primary liver carcinoma. TCRdb re-derived calls from the multiplex PCR reads in MiXCR, one entry per CDR3 protein. The sample has fewer than 400,000 distinct CDR3 sequences, 50% to 75% seen once. The sequenced sample consisted of peripheral blood. Receptors originate from a woman aged 25-40 years with primary liver carcinoma and hepatitis B virus infection. Both conserved end residues are part of each CDR3. D genes are given only for firm matches. Clone size is shown for a subset of rows, as once, few, many or a class of expanded clone.

clone_size j_call d_call v_call cdr3_aa cdr3_nt
few TRBJ1-1 NA TRBV7-9 CASSEPGPAANTEAFF TGTGCCAGCAGCGAACCGGGACCCGCGGCGAACACTGAAGCTTTCTTT
NA TRBJ2-7 NA TRBV12-3/TRBV12-4 CAISPAGSTYEQYF TGTGCCATCAGTCCAGCGGGCTCGACCTACGAGCAGTACTTC
many TRBJ2-7 TRBD1 TRBV4-1 CASSQTYGQGLYEQYF TGCGCCAGCAGCCAAACTTATGGACAGGGGCTCTACGAGCAGTACTTC
NA TRBJ1-1 NA TRBV30 CAWTRTSGTEAFF TGTGCCTGGACCCGGACCTCGGGCACTGAAGCTTTCTTT
NA TRBJ1-5 NA TRBV6-5 CVGSYSRGQPQHF TGTGTCGGCAGTTACTCGAGAGGTCAGCCCCAGCATTTT
NA TRBJ2-5 NA TRBV29-1 CSVARATGVETQYF TGCAGCGTTGCCCGGGCTACGGGAGTTGAGACCCAGTACTTC
NA TRBJ2-3 TRBD2 TRBV4-1 CASSLIAGSSRDTQYF TGCGCCAGCAGCCTAATAGCGGGGTCTTCCAGAGATACGCAGTATTTT
few TRBJ1-4 NA TRBV30 CAWSRALGHEKLFF TGTGCCTGGAGTCGGGCCCTAGGCCATGAAAAACTGTTTTTT
NA TRBJ2-1 NA TRBV18 CASSPGTFVYNEQFF TGTGCCAGCTCCCCGGGGACATTTGTCTACAATGAGCAGTTCTTC
NA TRBJ2-7 NA TRBV5-4 CASSWGRGGTYEQYF TGTGCCAGCAGCTGGGGGAGAGGCGGGACCTACGAGCAGTACTTC
many TRBJ2-3 NA TRBV12-5 CASGPGDTQYF TGTGCTAGTGGCCCCGGAGATACGCAGTATTTT
once TRBJ2-1 NA TRBV6-6 CASAKRRKGGLQFF TGTGCCAGCGCAAAACGCAGAAAGGGGGGATTGCAGTTCTTC
NA TRBJ1-2 NA TRBV6-2/TRBV6-3 CASSDRLSNYGYTF TGTGCCAGCAGCGACAGGTTATCTAACTATGGCTACACCTTC
many TRBJ1-1 NA TRBV6-5 CASSSDNLGTEAFF TGTGCCAGCAGTTCGGACAATTTGGGGACTGAAGCTTTCTTT
NA TRBJ2-6 NA TRBV4-3 CANSQEWGLSSGANVLTF TGCGCCAACAGCCAAGAGTGGGGGCTAAGCTCTGGGGCCAATGTCCTGACTTTC
NA TRBJ1-2 NA TRBV6-1 CASPPGPGGLYYGYTF TGTGCCAGCCCTCCGGGACCGGGGGGACTCTACTATGGCTACACCTTC
NA TRBJ2-7 NA TRBV6-5 CASSWGPTYEQYF TGTGCCAGCAGTTGGGGACCCACTTACGAGCAGTACTTC
NA TRBJ1-6 NA TRBV28 CASRLFNSPLHF TGTGCCAGCAGGCTCTTCAATTCACCCCTCCACTTT
few TRBJ2-4 NA TRBV30 CAWSVDLNIQYF TGTGCCTGGAGTGTGGACCTAAACATTCAGTACTTC
NA TRBJ1-4 NA TRBV20-1 CSATSGPNEKLFF TGCAGTGCTACGAGTGGACCCAATGAAAAACTGTTTTTT
few TRBJ1-6 NA TRBV30 CAWSVRDGDSPLHF TGTGCCTGGAGTGTACGGGACGGGGATTCACCCCTCCACTTT
many TRBJ2-1 TRBD2 TRBV11-3 CASSLDRLAGGPRNEQFF TGTGCCAGCAGCTTAGATCGGCTAGCGGGAGGGCCTAGGAATGAGCAGTTCTTC
NA TRBJ2-7 NA TRBV12-3/TRBV12-4 CASSICGATGRGYEQYF TGTGCCAGCAGCATATGCGGGGCGACAGGGAGAGGCTACGAGCAGTACTTC
once TRBJ1-2 NA TRBV7-8 CASSPQTGNYGYTF TGTGCCAGCAGCCCACAGACGGGGAACTATGGCTACACCTTC
NA TRBJ2-2 NA TRBV4-3 CASSQDGRGTRELFF TGCGCCAGCAGCCAAGACGGCAGGGGCACCAGGGAGCTGTTTTTT
NA TRBJ2-7 NA TRBV29-1 CSVNLVGGFRQYF TGCAGCGTTAACTTAGTGGGAGGTTTTCGGCAGTACTTC
many TRBJ2-7 TRBD1 TRBV29-1 CSVLSCLDRRLYEQYF TGCAGCGTACTCTCGTGTCTGGACAGGAGACTATACGAGCAGTACTTC
many TRBJ1-3 TRBD1 TRBV29-1 CSARRVDRDSGNTIYF TGCAGCGCTCGAAGGGTGGACAGGGACTCTGGAAACACCATATATTTT
NA TRBJ2-5 TRBD2 TRBV6-2/TRBV6-3 CASRGRAPETQYF TGTGCCAGCAGAGGGAGGGCCCCCGAGACCCAGTACTTC
NA TRBJ1-3 TRBD1 TRBV30 CAWRNRGLSRNTIYF TGTGCCTGGAGGAACAGGGGGCTTTCTAGAAACACCATATATTTT